This T cell receptor beta chain emerged from a study of T cell responses to AZD1222 COVID-19 vaccine. Study-wide results and caveats: Two AZD1222 doses significantly raised spike-specific TCR breadth and depth over controls. Targets within unmutated variant regions were reportedly found for nearly half of spike-specific TCRs. At 160-218 and 743-854, vaccine-associated CD4 TCRs were dominant, and they spanned spike.

Germline lookup yields CDR1 SGHNT and CDR2 YYREEE (reference sequence). With V trimmed by 0 bases and J by 2 bases, 7 bases remained unmatched. This CDR3 has 17 residues. Repertoires were generated with immunoSEQ multiplex PCR, while TCRdb's copy carries only in-frame clones and drops some. The table lists some 120,000 clones, 70% to 90% of them singletons. Turning to this clone: The antigen remains undetermined.

The chain joins TRBV5-4 to TRBJ2-3, with 9 bases aligning to TRBD1. The specimen was peripheral blood, collected on day 0 of AZD1222 vaccination. The TCR sequence derives from an adult in good health. The CDR3: CASSLAGGTGITDTQYF. The CDR3 region has the DNA TGTGCCAGCAGCTTGGCCGGAGGGACAGGGATCACAGATACGCAGTATTTT.